The 10 T cell receptor beta chains reported below all come from one sample, sequenced in a study of cytomegalovirus exposure and HLA in healthy donors. The PCR ran on 60 Vbeta and 13 Jbeta primers. The method was immunoSEQ multiplex PCR; TCRdb's version includes in-frame clones alone and lacks a portion of them. The sample yields tens of thousands of clones, roughly 80% seen once. Sequenced sample: PBMCs. These receptors all come from a girl aged 2-9 years in good health and CMV-seropositive.

The gene calls are TRBV13 and TRBJ2-1; 7 bases line up with TRBD2. With 1 base clipped from V and 7 bases from J, the junction kept 4 bases outside the gene matches. The CDR3 is 14 residues long. Germline V gives CDR1 PRHDT, CDR2 FYEKMQ (reference sequence). The CDR3 loop is CASSLAGGGNEQFF. Here the CDR3 DNA reads TGTGCCAGCAGCTTAGCGGGAGGAGGAAATGAGCAGTTCTTC.

The chain recombines TRBV25-1 with TRBJ2-7; maybe TRBD1 (5 bases). Germline V gene sequence: CDR1 MGHDK, CDR2 SYGVNS. The CDR3 sequence is 14 residues long. The ends were cut back, 3 bases at V and 0 bases at J, with 9 bases in the middle. The CDR3 loop is CASSDDSSSYEQYF. The CDR3 region has the DNA TGTGCCAGCAGTGACGACAGTAGCTCCTACGAGCAGTACTTC.

CDR3 loop: CASSLTGQGANEQFF. The CDR3 DNA is TGTGCCAGCAGCTTAACGGGACAGGGGGCTAATGAGCAGTTCTTC. This chain connects TRBV7-6 to TRBJ2-1, with 12 bases aligning to TRBD1. CDR1 and CDR2 (germline): SGHVS, FNYEAQ. V lost 2 bases to trimming and J lost 7 bases; unmatched junction nucleotides: 3. The CDR3 length is 15 residues.

This clone was counted only a few times. J is TRBJ1-1 and V is TRBV7-6; 7 bases fit TRBD1. With 7 bases clipped from V and 6 bases from J, the junction kept 5 bases outside the gene matches. This CDR3 is built from 12 residues. The germline gives CDR1 SGHVS, CDR2 FNYEAQ. The CDR3 loop reads CASTDRVPEAFF. CDR3 in DNA: TGTGCCAGCACCGACAGGGTACCTGAAGCTTTCTTT.

CDR3 sequence reads: CASSQDGSGSITYEQYF. CDR3 in DNA: TGTGCCAGCAGCCAAGATGGTAGCGGGAGTATCACCTACGAGCAGTACTTC. This chain links TRBV4-2 with TRBJ2-7, with TRBD2 matching over 9 bases. Germline lookup yields CDR1 LGHNA and CDR2 YNFKEQ. V lost 0 bases and J lost 2; bases outside the gene matches: 8. The CDR3 loop spans 17 amino acids.

V is TRBV30 and J is TRBJ2-3, with D perhaps matching TRBD1 (5 bases). The germline CDR1 and CDR2 sequences are GTSNPN and SVGIG (reference sequence). V was clipped by 5 bases and J by 2 bases, with 14 bases between them. This CDR3 comprises 14 residues. The CDR3: CAWDRQRPTDTQYF. CDR3 in DNA: TGTGCCTGGGATCGACAGAGACCCACAGATACGCAGTATTTT.

The rearrangement uses TRBV28 and TRBJ1-2, with 7 bases aligning to TRBD1. The CDR3 runs 12 residues. CDR1 MDHEN and CDR2 SYDVKM come from the germline V gene. Trimming at V came to 8 bases and at J to 8 bases, leaving 8 bases not matched to a gene. The CDR3 spells CASVEGAKGYTF. CDR3 coding DNA: TGTGCCAGCGTGGAGGGGGCGAAAGGCTACACCTTC.

DNA for the CDR3: TGTGCCAGCAGTCCTCCCCAGGGGGTAGGTCAGCCCCAGCATTTT. Its translation is CASSPPQGVGQPQHF. The rearrangement joins TRBV28 to TRBJ1-5; 7 nucleotides match TRBD1. V lost 5 bases, J lost 6 bases, and 10 bases stayed unmatched. The CDR3 covers 15 residues. Germline V gene sequence: CDR1 MDHEN, CDR2 SYDVKM.

V and J are TRBV27 and TRBJ2-7; 8 bases align to TRBD1. The CDR3 is made up of 14 amino acids. The J segment lost 6 bases and the V segment lost 6 bases, leaving 10 bases of the junction unmatched. Germline values: CDR1 MNHEY, CDR2 SMNVEV (reference sequence). The CDR3 DNA is TGTGCCAGCAGACTGACAGGGGTCGTCGGCGAGCAGTACTTC. The encoded protein is CASRLTGVVGEQYF.

This clone was detected only a few times. The chain is built from TRBV5-1 and TRBJ2-7; 7 positions agree with TRBD2. The CDR3 loop spans 14 amino acids. Losses at the gene ends were 2 bases for V and 3 bases for J; bases not matched to a gene: 5. CDR1 and CDR2 (germline): SGHRS, YFSETQ. For the CDR3, the DNA is TGCGCCAGCAGCTTAGGGCTAGCGGACTACGAGCAGTACTTC. Amino acids: CASSLGLADYEQYF.